A single sample is the source of the 20 T cell receptor beta chains below, sequenced in a study of T cells in Graves' hyperthyroidism and ophthalmopathy (dated by TCRdb to between 2018 and 2021). The library was prepared using multiplex PCR. Sequencing was performed on an Illumina HiSeq 2000. Amplification of TCR beta CDR3 regions was carried out from RNA transcripts. The TCR CDR3 was subjected to a first round of RT-PCR using the HTBI primer set and the Qiagen OneStep RT-PCR kit. In TCRdb, the public reads were trimmed at Q25 with fastp and aligned with MiXCR, with productive beta chains retained. Each CDR3 protein appears once, grouped with its most common genes and DNA. Counted in this sample were 250,000 to 300,000 distinct CDR3 sequences; about 15% of them appeared once. In total, the top ten clones hold approximately 60% of the sample. Specimen: blood. The source is a woman aged 60 to 75 with Graves' ophthalmopathy.

This clonotype was picked up a small number of times. The chain combines TRBV9 with TRBJ2-3; 7 bases match TRBD1. V lost 3 bases, J lost 8 bases, and 3 bases stayed unmatched. The CDR3 consists of 12 residues. In germline, CDR1 is SGDLS, CDR2 YYNGEE. CDR3 protein: CASSEYRGTQYF. CDR3 bases: TGTGCCAGCAGCGAATACAGGGGTACGCAGTATTTT. Combining the CDR3 with reference TRBV9 and TRBJ2-3 gives the whole variable domain DSGVTQTPKHLITATGQRVTLRCSPRSGDLSVYWYQQSLDQGLQFLIQYYNGEERAKGNILERFSAQQFPDLHSELNLSSLELGDSALYFCASSEYRGTQYFGPGTRLTVL.

This rearrangement joins TRBV6-2 or TRBV6-3 to TRBJ1-1; D call uncertain. The CDR3 consists of 12 residues. V lost 10 bases and J lost 6, with 15 bases in between. The germline V gene has CDR1 MNHEY and CDR2 SVGEGT. DNA for the CDR3: TGTGCCACCCGGACGACGGGCGCTGAAGCTTTCTTT. It is translated as CATRTTGAEAFF.

This clonotype was counted a single time. This sequence may be a read error, since a much larger clone differs from it by one base. This chain joins TRBV20-1 and TRBJ2-1; D tentatively reads TRBD1 or TRBD2 (6 bases each). Matching the DNA end better, TRBJ2-7 makes the J call doubtful. Germline V CDR1 and CDR2: DFQATT, SNEGSKA (reference sequence). The CDR3 length is 13 residues. The CDR3 sequence is CSARPTRDNEQYF. The CDR3 DNA reads as TGCAGTGCTAGACCAACGCGGGACAATGAGCAGTACTTC.

In its sample, this clonotype was seen many times. The chain recombines TRBV6-2 or TRBV6-3 with TRBJ2-7, with 8 bases matching TRBD1. This CDR3 region has 15 residues. The junction had 11 bases not matched to a gene; V was cut back by 7 bases and J by 3 bases. Germline V lookup: CDR1 MNHEY, CDR2 SVGEGT. The CDR3 here is CASIHEGDRGYEQYF. The CDR3 region has the DNA TGTGCCAGCATCCACGAAGGAGACAGGGGCTACGAGCAGTACTTC.

This clonotype showed up just a few times. V is TRBV6-1 and J is TRBJ1-5; TRBD1 might be the D (5 bases). CDR1 and CDR2 from the germline V gene are MNHNS and SASEGT. The CDR3 loop spans 15 amino acids. V was pared by 7 bases and J by 6 bases, with 19 bases between. CDR3 residues: CASTKRGFGGQPQHF. CDR3 sequence (DNA): TGTGCCAGCACCAAAAGGGGATTTGGGGGTCAGCCCCAGCATTTT.

As to this clonotype: A read error may explain this, as a much larger clone is one base away. The chain combines TRBV11-2 with TRBJ2-2; D call uncertain. The CDR3 runs 15 residues. The ends were cut back, 5 bases at V and 5 bases at J, with 15 bases in the middle. CDR1 is SGHAT and CDR2 is FQNNGV in the germline V gene. Here the CDR3 reads CASSDYPPRTGELFF. The CDR3 DNA sequence: TGTGCCAGCAGCGATTATCCTCCTCGAACCGGGGAGCTGTTTTTT. Combining the CDR3 with reference TRBV11-2 and TRBJ2-2 gives the whole variable domain EAGVAQSPRYKIIEKRQSVAFWCNPISGHATLYWYQQILGQGPKLLIQFQNNGVVDDSQLPKDRFSAERLKGVDSTLKIQPAKLEDSAVYLCASSDYPPRTGELFFGEGSRLTVL.

This clonotype was recorded many times. CDR3 sequence: CASSSRLATGNTIYF. CDR3 in DNA: TGTGCCAGCAGCTCCCGCCTCGCTACTGGAAACACCATATATTTT. V usage is TRBV7-6 and J usage is TRBJ1-3; D not certain. This CDR3 comprises 15 residues. The germline CDR1 and CDR2 sequences are SGHVS and FNYEAQ. V lost 4 bases, J lost 2 bases, and 12 bases lay in between.

This clonotype was counted only a few times. This rearrangement joins TRBV6-2 or TRBV6-3 to TRBJ2-2; the match to TRBD2 covers 13 bases. The length of the CDR3 is 17 residues. Trimming cost V 6 bases and J 4 bases; bases outside gene matches: 8. CDR1 MNHEY and CDR2 SVGEGT come from the germline V gene. The CDR3 region is CASSSLRTSGGTGELFF. CDR3 coding DNA: TGTGCCAGCAGCAGCTTGAGGACTAGCGGGGGCACCGGGGAGCTGTTTTTT.

This clonotype has only a few counts. This rearrangement joins TRBV4-1 to TRBJ2-7; weak D call: TRBD1 (6 bases). The ends were cut back, 2 bases at V and 4 bases at J, with 15 bases in the middle. Germline CDR1 MGHRA, CDR2 YSYEKL. The CDR3 is made up of 15 amino acids. The CDR3 DNA is TGCGCCAGCAGCCAATATGACAGGAACAGATACGAGCAGTACTTC. This encodes CASSQYDRNRYEQYF.

V is TRBV7-2 and J is TRBJ1-2, with 8 bases aligning to TRBD1. Germline CDR1 SGHTA, CDR2 FQGNSA. CDR3 length: 13 residues. V lost 4 bases and J lost 4; bases outside the gene matches: 2. CDR3 in amino acids: CASSSGQVYGYTF. In DNA, the CDR3 is TGTGCCAGCAGCTCGGGACAGGTCTATGGCTACACCTTC.

There are many counts of this clonotype. The V call is TRBV7-2, the J call TRBJ2-3, with D perhaps TRBD2 (7 bases). V was shortened by 1 base and J by 5 bases, with 13 bases between the two germline ends. This CDR3 has 15 residues. Germline CDR1 reads SGHTA; CDR2 reads FQGNSA. The CDR3 nucleotides are TGTGCCAGCAGCTTAGTTAGGGGGGGCAAAGATACGCAGTATTTT. Translation gives CASSLVRGGKDTQYF.

The genes are TRBV29-1 and TRBJ1-2; D perhaps matches TRBD1 (5 bases). Germline loops: CDR1 SQVTM, CDR2 ANQGSEA. This CDR3 region has 15 residues. Trimming cost V 0 bases and J 4 bases, with 15 bases left between them. The CDR3 DNA reads as TGCAGCGTTGAAGACACTCGCAGCAGGGCCTATGGCTACACCTTC. As protein: CSVEDTRSRAYGYTF.

This chain joins TRBV19 and TRBJ2-7, with TRBD2 matching over 7 bases. After removal of 4 bases from V and 4 bases from J, the junction contained 7 bases not matched to a gene. Germline V gene data show CDR1 as LNHDA and CDR2 as SQIVND (reference sequence). The CDR3 has 14 amino acids. CDR3 sequence reads: CASSSGGRLYEQYF. In nucleotides, the CDR3 is TGTGCCAGTAGTAGCGGGGGTCGACTGTACGAGCAGTACTTC.

This clonotype was picked up many times. The V gene is TRBV20-1, the J gene TRBJ2-5, with no clear D. The V end lost 5 bases, the J end lost 0 bases, and 7 bases lay between the germline ends. CDR1 is DFQATT, CDR2 SNEGSKA, per germline (reference sequence). The CDR3 has 12 residues. CDR3 DNA: TGCAGTGCTGCCCAAAACCAAGAGACCCAGTACTTC. Residues: CSAAQNQETQYF.

This clonotype has ten or more counts. The V gene is TRBV28, the J gene TRBJ2-1; D not certain. Germline assignment: CDR1 MDHEN and CDR2 SYDVKM. The CDR3 runs 13 residues. Trimming took off 2 bases at V and 7 bases at J, with 9 bases between the two ends. CDR3 in amino acids: CASSLPQTNEQFF. DNA of the CDR3: TGTGCCAGCAGTTTACCCCAAACTAATGAGCAGTTCTTC.

This clonotype was picked up many times. The V call is TRBV18, the J call TRBJ1-5; possible D gene TRBD1, 6 bases. The germline V and J ends were trimmed by 2 bases and 6 bases, with 11 bases remaining between them. This CDR3 has 14 amino acids. Germline V CDR1 and CDR2: KGHSH, LQKENI. The CDR3 DNA sequence: TGTGCCAGCTCACCAATGGGACAAGGTCAGCCCCAGCATTTT. Encoded protein: CASSPMGQGQPQHF.

This chain connects TRBV10-3 to TRBJ2-5; TRBD1 or TRBD2 may be the D gene (5 bases each). Trimming removed 2 bases from V and 4 bases from J, with 17 bases in between. CDR1 is ENHRY, CDR2 SYGVKD, per germline. There are 16 residues in the CDR3. The DNA for the CDR3 is TGTGCCATCAGTGAGATCCGGGACGCCGGTAGAGAGACCCAGTACTTC. Its translation is CAISEIRDAGRETQYF.

This clonotype was counted many times. This chain uses TRBV28 with TRBJ1-1; D is unresolved. The CDR3 length is 14 residues. The V gene lost 3 bases and the J gene lost 4 bases, with 12 bases spanning the gap. The germline V gene encodes CDR1 MDHEN and CDR2 SYDVKM. The CDR3 loop reads CASSLASSSTEAFF. The CDR3 DNA follows: TGTGCCAGCAGTTTGGCCAGCTCTTCCACTGAAGCTTTCTTT.

This clonotype was observed a few times. This chain uses TRBV2 with TRBJ2-7; TRBD1 agrees at 11 bases. The J segment lost 4 bases and the V segment lost 5 bases, leaving 7 bases of the junction unmatched. Germline V gene sequence: CDR1 SNHLY, CDR2 FYNNEI. This CDR3 spans 15 amino acids. Here the CDR3 DNA reads TGTGCCAGCAGTCCGGGGGACAGGGGGTTTTACGAGCAGTACTTC. It encodes CASSPGDRGFYEQYF.

This clonotype was counted a few times. This could be a read error, since a much larger clone is one nucleotide away. The gene calls are TRBV20-1 and TRBJ1-1; D is unclear. Per the germline V gene, CDR1 is DFQATT and CDR2 is SNEGSKA (reference sequence). The CDR3 has 12 residues. Trimming shortened V by 3 bases and J by 1 base, and 6 bases separated the two germline ends. The chain's CDR3 is CSASQPNTEAFF. For the CDR3, the DNA is TGCAGTGCTAGTCAGCCGAACACTGAAGCTTTCTTT.